A selection of T cell receptor beta chains follows, all from one sample in a study of blood T cell repertoires in COVID-19. Only in-frame clones appear in the TCRdb table, and some are missing; sequencing was by immunoSEQ multiplex PCR. The sample consists of about 29,000 clones, roughly 90% of them appearing once. The sample comprised peripheral blood. Source of these receptors: a human donor in a cohort sampled during active COVID-19. Each CDR3 is given with its conserved first and last residue. The D gene is left open where the match is weak. Rows give clone size only sometimes, using once, few, many, or a class for an expanded clone.

>NA|TRBJ2-5|NA|TRBV7-9
TGTGCCAGCAGTTCAGAGGGGCGGGGATTGCGAGAGACCCAGTACTTC
CASSSEGRGLRETQYF
>TRBD2|TRBJ2-1|NA|TRBV9
TGTGCCAGCAGCGTCTCGGGGGGGTCATACAATGAGCAGTTCTTC
CASSVSGGSYNEQFF
>TRBD2|TRBJ2-4|NA|TRBV18
TGTGCCAGCTCACCCCCTAGCGGGGGATTAGCCAAAAACATTCAGTACTTC
CASSPPSGGLAKNIQYF
>NA|TRBJ1-2|NA|TRBV18
TGTGCCAGCTCACCCAGGAAGGAAAACTATGGCTACACCTTC
CASSPRKENYGYTF
>TRBD1|TRBJ2-7|once|TRBV7-2
TGTGCCAGCAGCAACACAGGGGGTCGGTTAGAGCAGTACTTC
CASSNTGGRLEQYF
>NA|TRBJ1-5|once|TRBV19
TGTGCCAGTAGTACTAACAGGAGGGATCAGCCCCAGCATTTT
CASSTNRRDQPQHF
>TRBD1|TRBJ1-5|NA|TRBV3-1/TRBV3-2
TGTGCCAGCAGCCAAGACCCCCCGACAGGGTATAGCAATCAGCCCCAGCATTTT
CASSQDPPTGYSNQPQHF
>NA|TRBJ1-1|NA|TRBV28
TGTGCCAGCAGGGAGGACACTGAAGCTTTCTTT
CASREDTEAFF
>NA|TRBJ1-2|NA|TRBV7-9
TGTGCCAGCAGCTTCGACGGGGTCTATGGCTACACCTTC
CASSFDGVYGYTF
>TRBD1|TRBJ1-5|NA|TRBV27
TGTGCCAGCAGTAGGACAGGGGGGGGTCAGCCCCAGCATTTT
CASSRTGGGQPQHF
>NA|TRBJ2-7|NA|TRBV27
TGTGCCAGCTCAATCCGACAGGGGACGACTGGGACTACCTACGAGCAGTACTTC
CASSIRQGTTGTTYEQYF
>NA|TRBJ1-1|NA|TRBV30
TGTGCCTGGAGAGCCCAGGGATCCGGAGCTTTCTTT
CAWRAQGSGAFF
>NA|TRBJ1-5|NA|TRBV6-2/TRBV6-3
TGTGCCAGCAGTTACTCCCCGGACAGAATTAGCAATCAGCCCCAGCATTTT
CASSYSPDRISNQPQHF
>TRBD2|TRBJ2-1|once|TRBV4-3
TGCGCCAGCAGCCAAGAGGCTGCGGGGGGAAGCGATGAGCAGTTCTTC
CASSQEAAGGSDEQFF
>NA|TRBJ2-5|NA|TRBV11-2
TGTGCCAGCAGCTTACAGCAAGAGACCCAGTACTTC
CASSLQQETQYF
>NA|TRBJ1-5|NA|TRBV6-6
TGTGCCAGCAGTACAGGGTCGGGGCAGCCCCAGCATTTT
CASSTGSGQPQHF
>TRBD2|TRBJ2-1|NA|TRBV5-4
TGTGCCAGCAGCCCCCCGGGGGGTTACAATGAGCAGTTCTTC
CASSPPGGYNEQFF
>NA|TRBJ1-1|NA|TRBV4-2
TGTGCCAGCAGCCAAGCCCTTGACAGATTGAACACTGAAGCTTTCTTT
CASSQALDRLNTEAFF
>NA|TRBJ1-2|NA|TRBV2
TGTGCCACCGCCCTTGGGGGGGTCTCCTATGGCTACACCTTC
CATALGGVSYGYTF
>TRBD1|TRBJ2-6|NA|TRBV2
TGTGCCAGCAGTGGACAGGGCAACCCCTCTGGGGCCAACGTCCTGACTTTC
CASSGQGNPSGANVLTF
>TRBD1|TRBJ2-7|NA|TRBV9
TGTGCCAGCAGCGTATCTCCGACAGGGAGCTCCTACGAGCAGTACTTC
CASSVSPTGSSYEQYF
>TRBD1|TRBJ1-1|NA|TRBV10-3
TGTGCCATCAGTGGACAGGGGCTGAACACTGAAGCTTTCTTT
CAISGQGLNTEAFF
>NA|TRBJ2-1|NA|TRBV27
TGTGCCAGCAGTTCCCCGCGGGGTAGCTCCTACAATGAGCAGTTCTTC
CASSSPRGSSYNEQFF
>TRBD1|TRBJ2-7|NA|TRBV7-2
TGTGCCAGCAGCCGGAACCGGGACAGCTACGAGCAGTACTTC
CASSRNRDSYEQYF
>NA|TRBJ1-5|NA|TRBV7-8
TGTGCCAGCAGCTCGGACACGTATAGCAATCAGCCCCAGCATTTT
CASSSDTYSNQPQHF
>NA|TRBJ2-1|NA|TRBV1
NA
CTSSQVGGGAYNEQFF
>NA|TRBJ2-1|NA|TRBV5-1
TGCGCCAGCAGCTGGGTAGGGGTCGGCGATGAGCAGTTCTTC
CASSWVGVGDEQFF
>TRBD2|TRBJ2-1|NA|TRBV3-1/TRBV3-2
TGTGCCAGCAGACAGAGCGGGAGTTCCTACAATGAGCAGTTCTTC
CASRQSGSSYNEQFF
>TRBD1|TRBJ1-1|NA|TRBV12-3/TRBV12-4
TGTGCCAGCAGCTCGGACAGGTACACTGAAGCTTTCTTT
CASSSDRYTEAFF
>NA|TRBJ1-2|NA|TRBV12-3/TRBV12-4
TGTGCCAGCAGTTTACCGGGGGGCTACACCTTC
CASSLPGGYTF
>NA|TRBJ1-2|NA|TRBV9
TGTGCCAGCAGTCCAGAGGCCGTGCCCTTTAACTATGGCTACACCTTC
CASSPEAVPFNYGYTF
>NA|TRBJ1-2|NA|TRBV29-1
TGCAGCGACTCCACTAGAACTAACTATGGCTACACCTTC
CSDSTRTNYGYTF
>NA|TRBJ1-2|NA|TRBV5-1
TGCGCCAGCAGCCTGACCGGGGGGCCGGGCGACGGTGGCTACACCTTC
CASSLTGGPGDGGYTF
>TRBD2|TRBJ2-1|NA|TRBV4-1
TGCGCCACCCGGGGGGGTTACAATGAGCAGTTCTTC
CATRGGYNEQFF
>NA|TRBJ2-3|NA|TRBV4-2
TGTGCCAGCAGCCAAGAACGAGAATGGAGTACGCAGTATTTT
CASSQEREWSTQYF
>TRBD2|TRBJ2-5|NA|TRBV4-2
TGTGCCAGCAGCCAAGCCCCAGGGACTAGCGGGGGACAAGAGACCCAGTACTTC
CASSQAPGTSGGQETQYF
>NA|TRBJ2-3|once|TRBV19
TGTGCCAGTAGGAGGTCTAGCACAGATACGCAGTATTTT
CASRRSSTDTQYF
>NA|TRBJ2-3|NA|TRBV10-1
TGCGCCAGGGAGCCATCCACAGATACGCAGTATTTT
CAREPSTDTQYF
>NA|TRBJ1-1|NA|TRBV12-3/TRBV12-4
TGTGCCAGCAGTCCCAGGGTGAACACTGAAGCTTTCTTT
CASSPRVNTEAFF
>NA|TRBJ1-2|NA|TRBV7-2
TGTGCCAGCAGCTTAGAGCCCGTTCCAGGGTTGGGCTACACCTTC
CASSLEPVPGLGYTF
>TRBD2|TRBJ2-3|once|TRBV2
TGTGCCAGCAGTTCATTCGCGGGGGGGCCGGGGGATACGCAGTATTTT
CASSSFAGGPGDTQYF
>NA|TRBJ1-3|NA|TRBV30
TGTGCCTGGAGTGCAGGGTCTGGAAACACCATATATTTT
CAWSAGSGNTIYF
>TRBD1|TRBJ1-4|NA|TRBV19
TGTGCCAGTAGTCACCGCGGACAGGGGAGGCCGAAGGATGAAAAACTGTTTTTT
CASSHRGQGRPKDEKLFF
>TRBD1|TRBJ1-2|NA|TRBV7-8
TGTGCCAGCAGCTTAGTGTTAAGAATCAGGGGGGATTCTGGCTACACCTTC
CASSLVLRIRGDSGYTF
>NA|TRBJ2-2|few|TRBV7-2
TGTGCCAGCCGAAACACCCGAGGCACCGGGGAGCTGTTTTTT
CASRNTRGTGELFF
>TRBD2|TRBJ2-1|NA|TRBV2
TGTGCCAGCAGTGAATCCCTAGCGGGCAATGAGCAGTTCTTC
CASSESLAGNEQFF
>NA|TRBJ1-5|NA|TRBV19
TGTGCCAGTAGTTCTTATCAGGGCCCGAGCAATCAGCCCCAGCATTTT
CASSSYQGPSNQPQHF
>TRBD1|TRBJ1-2|NA|TRBV5-4
TGTGCCAGCATCGAAGGGACAGGGGTAAGGGGCGTATATGGCTACACCTTC
CASIEGTGVRGVYGYTF
>NA|TRBJ1-2|NA|TRBV11-2
TGTGCCAGCAGCCCATCGTTCAGGGGTCGGGGCTACACCTTC
CASSPSFRGRGYTF
>NA|TRBJ1-2|NA|TRBV3-1/TRBV3-2
TGTGCCAGCAGCCAACCCACAGGGAATGGCTACACCTTC
CASSQPTGNGYTF
>NA|TRBJ1-4|NA|TRBV7-8
TGTGCCAGCAGCTTAAGGGCAGGAGGGGTGGCAACTAATGAAAAACTGTTTTTT
CASSLRAGGVATNEKLFF
>NA|TRBJ2-1|NA|TRBV6-5
TGTGCCAGCAGTTACTCGCGGAGCGGTGAGCAGTTCTTC
CASSYSRSGEQFF
>NA|TRBJ2-3|NA|TRBV5-8
TGTGCCAGCAGCGTACGACAGGTCGGCACAGATACGCAGTATTTT
CASSVRQVGTDTQYF